The clone carrying this T cell receptor (beta chain) was seen repeatedly, ten times or more. Antigen specificity is unknown. These data belong to a study of T cell repertoires in cytomegalovirus infection. Overall study: Based on public TCR beta signatures, there were indications of CMV infection and of a matching HLA type.

Study-level results: HLA-C-restricted CMV-specific TCR beta clonotypes prevailed in the ex vivo response. Summed frequency of public TCR beta families distinguished CMV carriers with the relevant HLA.

One entry per CDR3 protein, called by TCRdb with MiXCR from the reads. The data contain fewer than 700,000 distinct CDR3 sequences, roughly 24% of them singletons. The sequence was obtained from a human donor in good health (CMV status not recorded). Some clones in this sample may be carry-over from other donors' samples. Sequenced: CD8+ T cells from PBMCs.

CDR3 DNA: TGTGCCAGCAGCTTACCCGAGGACTTCTATGGCTACACCTTC. It is translated as CASSLPEDFYGYTF. V is TRBV7-2 and J is TRBJ1-2; D gene unclear. This CDR3 has 14 residues. Per germline, CDR1 SGHTA and CDR2 FQGNSA. Trimming removed 2 bases at V and 4 bases at J, with 11 bases between. The full variable domain, rest sourced from reference TRBV7-2 and TRBJ1-2, is GAGVSQSPSNKVTEKGKDVELRCDPISGHTALYWYRQSLGQGLEFLIYFQGNSAPDKSGLPSDRFSAERTGGSVSTLTIQRTQQEDSAVYLCASSLPEDFYGYTFGSGTRLTVV.